What follows are 9 T cell receptor beta chains derived from one specimen sequenced in a study of blood T cell repertoires in COVID-19. Clones were read by immunoSEQ multiplex PCR, and TCRdb kept only the in-frame ones, dropping some. The sample carries more than 200,000 clones, roughly 82% recorded once. Input material: peripheral blood. Receptors were obtained from a woman in her 40s who had recovered from COVID-19.

This clone has only a few counts. The chain employs TRBV10-3 and TRBJ1-1; 8 bases match TRBD1. CDR3 length equals 14 residues. The ends lost 7 bases at V and 3 bases at J; junction bases unmatched: 7. Looked up from germline, CDR1 is ENHRY and CDR2 is SYGVKD. The DNA for the CDR3 is TGTGCCATCACGAGGGACAGGCGGGACACTGAAGCTTTCTTT. The encoded protein is CAITRDRRDTEAFF.

The rearrangement links TRBV27 to TRBJ1-2; TRBD1 aligns across 9 bases. Germline assignment: CDR1 MNHEY and CDR2 SMNVEV (reference sequence). The V segment lost 5 bases and the J segment 6 bases; nucleotides outside the gene matches: 10. The CDR3 is 15 residues long. In DNA form, the CDR3 reads TGTGCCAGCAGTCTCCAACAGGGGGCCCTCAATGGCTACACCTTC. Translated, it gives CASSLQQGALNGYTF.

V gene TRBV19 combines with J gene TRBJ1-2; D possibly corresponds to TRBD1 (5 bases). Germline V lookup: CDR1 LNHDA, CDR2 SQIVND (reference sequence). The CDR3 extends over 12 amino acids. The V gene lost 5 bases and the J gene lost 7 bases, with 11 bases spanning the gap. The CDR3 coding sequence is TGTGCCAGTAGTGCCAGGGAGGGTGGCTACACCTTC. Protein sequence: CASSAREGGYTF.

The chain is built from TRBV6-2 or TRBV6-3 and TRBJ2-3, with a tentative D call TRBD2 (7 bases). Per germline, CDR1 MNHEY and CDR2 SVGEGT. V lost 5 bases and J 6 bases, leaving 9 bases between the germline ends. CDR3 length equals 12 residues. CDR3 coding DNA: TGTGCCAGCAGTCCGGGGGGCGATACGCAGTATTTT. It translates to CASSPGGDTQYF.

The chain links TRBV7-3 to TRBJ2-3; 8 positions match TRBD1. CDR1 is SGHTA and CDR2 is FQGTGA in the germline V gene. This CDR3 has 15 amino acids. V trimming: 5 bases; J trimming: 9 bases; junction bases outside the gene matches: 13. CDR3 residues: CASSPGTGSLGTQYF. CDR3 DNA sequence: TGTGCCAGCAGCCCCGGGACAGGATCGTTAGGAACGCAGTATTTT.

The chain links TRBV5-6 to TRBJ1-5; 7 bases align to TRBD1. Trimming took 5 bases from V and 11 from J; bases not matched to a gene: 10. The CDR3 length is 13 residues. Germline V CDR1 and CDR2: SGHDT, YYEEEE. This chain's CDR3 is CASSTGTEGAQHF. As DNA, the CDR3 is TGTGCCAGCAGTACCGGGACAGAGGGAGCCCAGCATTTT. Full variable domain (remainder filled in from reference TRBV5-6 and TRBJ1-5): DAGVTQSPTHLIKTRGQQVTLRCSPKSGHDTVSWYQQALGQGPQFIFQYYEEEERQRGNFPDRFSGHQFPNYSSELNVNALLLGDSALYLCASSTGTEGAQHFGDGTRLSIL.

The chain is built from TRBV15 and TRBJ2-7; 8 positions match TRBD1. V lost 5 bases, J lost 7 bases, and 10 bases stayed unmatched. The CDR3 runs to 14 residues. Germline loops: CDR1 LNHNV, CDR2 YYDKDF (reference sequence). Written as DNA, the CDR3 is TGTGCCACCAGCGGTCCGGGACAGGTAGCGGAGCAGTACTTC. Encoded protein: CATSGPGQVAEQYF.

The chain links TRBV6-1 to TRBJ2-3; a possible D gene is TRBD2 (6 bases). This CDR3 is built from 15 residues. Germline V gene sequence: CDR1 MNHNS, CDR2 SASEGT. Trimming removed 6 bases from V and 2 bases from J, with 15 bases in between. Here the CDR3 reads CASRAGPLVTDTQYF. The CDR3 DNA reads as TGTGCCAGCAGAGCGGGTCCCCTAGTCACAGATACGCAGTATTTT.

This clone was detected only once. The rearrangement links TRBV27 to TRBJ2-1; perhaps TRBD2 as D (7 bases). The CDR3 runs 16 residues. Germline CDR1 MNHEY, CDR2 SMNVEV (reference sequence). V lost 5 bases, J lost 8 bases, and 22 bases lay in between. CDR3 sequence reads: CASSPPGRGAVYEQFF. For the CDR3, the DNA is TGTGCCAGCAGTCCACCTGGGAGGGGGGCAGTATATGAGCAGTTCTTC.